The 27 T cell receptor beta chains listed next were all sequenced from one sample in a study of blood T cell repertoires in COVID-19 (dated by TCRdb to the early 2020s). Receptor amplification or capture employed the immunoSEQ multiplex PCR assay. The table was pulled from immuneACCESS by TCRdb, which kept in-frame rearrangements only. Such tables lose some clones; where checked, under half of the loss comes from unresolved V genes, and the rest has no known cause. Across this sample there are about 110,000 clones, with around four fifths seen only once. The ten largest clonotypes hold 15% to 20% of the sample. Source material: peripheral blood. The receptors derive from a woman aged 55 to 70 with acute or convalescent COVID-19.

The chain combines TRBV11-2 with TRBJ1-5; a weak D match, TRBD1 (5 bases). Germline values: CDR1 SGHAT, CDR2 FQNNGV. V lost 5 bases, J lost 1 base, and 12 bases lay in between. The CDR3 consists of 15 residues. The DNA of the CDR3 is TGTGCCAGCAGCATCAGCGACAGCAGCAATCAGCCCCAGCATTTT. This gives the protein CASSISDSSNQPQHF.

The chain recombines TRBV6-6 with TRBJ1-1; D perhaps matches TRBD1 (5 bases). Germline V CDR1 and CDR2: MNHNY, SVGAGI (reference sequence). The V end lost 8 bases, the J end lost 1 base, and 17 bases lay between the germline ends. The CDR3 covers 15 residues. DNA of the CDR3: TGTGCCAGCGGCTACGGGGCGGGGGGGAACACTGAAGCTTTCTTT. Its protein is CASGYGAGGNTEAFF.

V is TRBV30 and J is TRBJ2-1; unclear D gene. Germline values: CDR1 GTSNPN, CDR2 SVGIG (reference sequence). The CDR3 length is 11 residues. The V and J ends lost 1 base and 9 bases respectively, with 7 bases between them. This CDR3 reads CAWSGIGEQFF. The CDR3 nucleotides read TGTGCCTGGAGTGGAATCGGTGAGCAGTTCTTC.

V is TRBV28 and J is TRBJ2-2; 8 bases line up with TRBD1. Trimming removed 6 bases from V and 5 bases from J; junction bases left unmatched: 5. This CDR3 spans 14 amino acids. Germline-derived CDR1 and CDR2 are MDHEN and SYDVKM. The CDR3 sequence is CASRSGGRTGELFF. DNA of the CDR3: TGTGCCAGCAGATCAGGGGGCCGGACCGGGGAGCTGTTTTTT. The full variable domain, with the rest looked up from reference TRBV28 and TRBJ2-2, is DVKVTQSSRYLVKRTGEKVFLECVQDMDHENMFWYRQDPGLGLRLIYFSYDVKMKEKGDIPEGYSVSREKKERFSLILESASTNQTSMYLCASRSGGRTGELFFGEGSRLTVL.

The chain joins TRBV20-1 to TRBJ1-1, with a weak D call TRBD1 (5 bases). V lost 6 bases to trimming and J lost 11 bases, with 16 bases between them. Germline V gene sequence: CDR1 DFQATT, CDR2 SNEGSKA (reference sequence). There are 11 residues in the CDR3. DNA for the CDR3: TGCAGTGCGAACCTTGGACAAGAGGCTTTCTTT. It is translated as CSANLGQEAFF.

This CDR3 reads CASNLDRISSPLHF. The CDR3 nucleotides read TGTGCCAGCAACCTGGACAGGATCAGTTCACCCCTCCACTTT. This chain connects TRBV7-8 to TRBJ1-6; 7 nucleotides agree with TRBD1. Unmatched junction bases numbered 9, after V lost 7 bases and J lost 9 bases. CDR1 and CDR2 (germline): SGHVS, FQNEAQ. This CDR3 has 14 residues.

This clone was seen more than once but under ten times. The rearrangement joins TRBV19 to TRBJ1-6, with a weak D call TRBD1 (5 bases). The ends were cut back, 7 bases at V and 7 bases at J, with 11 bases in the middle. Germline V gene data show CDR1 as LNHDA and CDR2 as SQIVND (reference sequence). The CDR3 covers 13 residues. The CDR3 DNA follows: TGTGCCAGTACAGGGTTGGGAAATTCACCCCTCCACTTT. Translation gives CASTGLGNSPLHF.

The CDR3 protein is CAMGSGRGETQYF. As DNA, the CDR3 is TGTGCCATGGGATCGGGTAGGGGAGAGACCCAGTACTTC. The chain recombines TRBV7-9 with TRBJ2-5; possible D gene TRBD1, 5 bases. The CDR3 extends over 13 amino acids. Germline V lookup: CDR1 SEHNR, CDR2 FQNEAQ (reference sequence). Deletions cut 10 bases from V and 4 bases from J, with 16 bases between.

This chain links TRBV11-2 with TRBJ1-1; no clear D. This CDR3 has 15 amino acids. Per the germline V gene, CDR1 is SGHAT and CDR2 is FQNNGV. Trimming took off 6 bases at V and 4 bases at J, with 18 bases between the two ends. CDR3 sequence: CASRLSPLTGTEAFF. The CDR3 region has the DNA TGTGCCAGCAGACTTAGTCCCCTAACGGGCACTGAAGCTTTCTTT.

The chain recombines TRBV2 with TRBJ2-1, with D possibly TRBD2 on 6 matching bases. This CDR3 contains 15 residues. The ends were cut back, 6 bases at V and 4 bases at J, with 16 bases in the middle. Per the germline V gene, CDR1 is SNHLY and CDR2 is FYNNEI. CDR3 in amino acids: CASRREASSYNEQFF. CDR3 sequence (DNA): TGTGCCAGCAGGCGGGAAGCGAGCAGTTACAATGAGCAGTTCTTC.

In this sample, this clone turned up a few times. The chain couples TRBV2 to TRBJ1-6, with D perhaps TRBD1 (5 bases). This CDR3 contains 15 residues. Germline-derived CDR1 and CDR2 are SNHLY and FYNNEI. V was trimmed by 6 bases and J by 1 base, leaving 10 bases between them. The CDR3 loop reads CASRPQGSYNSPLHF. In DNA, the CDR3 is TGTGCCAGCAGACCCCAGGGTTCCTATAATTCACCCCTCCACTTT. Full variable domain (outside the CDR3, taken from reference TRBV2 and TRBJ1-6): EPEVTQTPSHQVTQMGQEVILRCVPISNHLYFYWYRQILGQKVEFLVSFYNNEISEKSEIFDDQFSVERPDGSNFTLKIRSTKLEDSAMYFCASRPQGSYNSPLHFGNGTRLTVT.

The rearrangement links TRBV5-8 to TRBJ2-2; possibly TRBD1 for D (5 bases). CDR1 is SGHTS, CDR2 YDEGEE, per germline. V lost 6 bases to trimming and J lost 1 base, with 13 bases between them. The CDR3 spans 15 residues. The CDR3 DNA reads TGTGCCAGCAACCCGTGGCAGGGGAACACCGGGGAGCTGTTTTTT. As protein: CASNPWQGNTGELFF.

The chain recombines TRBV19 with TRBJ2-3; TRBD2 agrees at 9 bases. Germline CDR1 and CDR2: LNHDA and SQIVND (reference sequence). V was pared by 4 bases and J by 2 bases, with 7 bases of the junction left unmatched. CDR3 size: 16 residues. The CDR3 DNA sequence: TGTGCCAGTAGTAGGTGGCGCGGGAGGGACACAGATACGCAGTATTTT. It translates to CASSRWRGRDTDTQYF.

The sample holds a few counts of this clone. The chain is built from TRBV6-2 or TRBV6-3 and TRBJ1-1; tentative D call: TRBD1 (6 bases). There are 15 residues in the CDR3. CDR1 is MNHEY, CDR2 SVGEGT, per germline. Trimming removed 2 bases from V and 2 bases from J, with 12 bases in between. The CDR3 sequence: CASSYRAGVNTEAFF. In DNA, the CDR3 is TGTGCCAGCAGTTACAGGGCAGGGGTCAACACTGAAGCTTTCTTT.

This clone was detected only once. This chain uses TRBV18 with TRBJ1-1, with D perhaps TRBD1 (5 bases). The germline V and J ends were trimmed by 5 bases and 1 base, with 8 bases remaining between them. The germline gives CDR1 KGHSH, CDR2 LQKENI. The CDR3 is 13 amino acids. Here the CDR3 DNA reads TGTGCCAGCTCAACGCAGGGGAACACTGAAGCTTTCTTT. Encoded protein: CASSTQGNTEAFF. The variable domain in full, completed from reference TRBV18 and TRBJ1-1, reads NAGVMQNPRHLVRRRGQEARLRCSPMKGHSHVYWYRQLPEEGLKFMVYLQKENIIDESGMPKERFSAEFPKEGPSILRIQQVVRGDSAAYFCASSTQGNTEAFFGQGTRLTVV.

The chain couples TRBV28 to TRBJ1-5, with a tentative D call TRBD1 (5 bases). Germline V gene lookup returns CDR1 MDHEN and CDR2 SYDVKM. CDR3 length: 14 amino acids. V lost 6 bases and J 4 bases, leaving 13 bases between the germline ends. CDR3 amino acids: CASSVGTKNQPQHF. Written as DNA, the CDR3 is TGTGCCAGCAGCGTCGGGACTAAAAATCAGCCCCAGCATTTT.

The rearrangement joins TRBV10-2 to TRBJ1-2, with D perhaps TRBD1 (6 bases). Germline CDR1 reads WSHSY; CDR2 reads SAAADI. The V gene lost 3 bases and the J gene lost 3 bases, with 11 bases spanning the gap. This CDR3 has 14 residues. CDR3 sequence: CASSDSRGDYGYTF. CDR3 DNA sequence: TGCGCCAGCAGTGACTCCAGGGGAGACTATGGCTACACCTTC.

DNA of the CDR3: TGTGCCATCAGTGATTTTACTCGAAGCTATGGCTACACCTTC. This translates into CAISDFTRSYGYTF. The chain has TRBV10-3 and TRBJ1-2, with D hard to call. The V and J ends lost 3 bases and 4 bases respectively, with 12 bases between them. The CDR3 has 14 residues. The germline gives CDR1 ENHRY, CDR2 SYGVKD.

The rearrangement uses TRBV23-1 and TRBJ1-2; D is undetermined. TRBV23-1 is noted as an ORF with a role that remains uncertain. Trimming took off 4 bases at V and 1 base at J, with 19 bases between the two ends. This CDR3 comprises 17 residues. CDR3 DNA: TGCGCCAGCAGTCTCCTACGGAGGCAAACCTTTAACTATGGCTACACCTTC. Protein sequence: CASSLLRRQTFNYGYTF.

The CDR3 DNA sequence: TGTGCCAGCAGCTTAGGCCCTTCCCCGCGAGAGACCCAGTACTTC. Protein: CASSLGPSPRETQYF. V gene TRBV7-9 combines with J gene TRBJ2-5; D gene ambiguous. This CDR3 is built from 15 residues. V shed 1 base and J shed 4 bases, with 13 bases lying between them. The germline gives CDR1 SEHNR, CDR2 FQNEAQ (reference sequence).

The chain uses TRBV23-1 and TRBJ1-2; 11 bases are a match to TRBD1. TRBV23-1 is an ORF, with its function uncertain. The CDR3 consists of 17 residues. Trimming at V came to 4 bases and at J to 8 bases, leaving 15 bases not matched to a gene. The CDR3 sequence: CASSRERTGGDLRGYTF. CDR3 nucleotide sequence: TGCGCCAGCAGTCGGGAAAGGACAGGGGGCGACCTTCGAGGCTACACCTTC.

The rearrangement joins TRBV11-2 to TRBJ2-7; TRBD2 is a possible D gene (5 bases). V was pared by 8 bases and J by 7 bases, with 12 bases between. The V gene's germline CDR1 is SGHAT and CDR2 FQNNGV. The CDR3 spans 11 residues. CDR3 in amino acids: CASRLAREQYF. The CDR3 DNA follows: TGTGCCAGCCGGTTAGCGAGGGAGCAGTACTTC.

The chain recombines TRBV7-9 with TRBJ1-2, with D unresolved. V lost 1 base and J 1 base, leaving 7 bases between the germline ends. The CDR3 has 14 residues. The germline V gene has CDR1 SEHNR and CDR2 FQNEAQ (reference sequence). CDR3 region: CASSLEQYNYGYTF. CDR3 nucleotides: TGTGCCAGCAGCTTAGAACAATATAACTATGGCTACACCTTC.

This sequence joins TRBV28 and TRBJ1-2; a weak D match, TRBD1 (5 bases). There are 15 residues in the CDR3. Between the trimmed V and J ends, which lost 3 bases and 5 bases, there was a span of 16 bases. Germline V gene sequence: CDR1 MDHEN, CDR2 SYDVKM. CDR3 in amino acids: CASSLGLGGPYGYTF. CDR3 nucleotides: TGTGCCAGCAGTTTGGGGCTTGGCGGACCTTATGGCTACACCTTC.

The chain carries TRBV5-1 and TRBJ2-5; D might be TRBD1 (5 bases). This CDR3 spans 13 amino acids. Deletions cut 0 bases from V and 7 bases from J, with 10 bases between. Germline V lookup: CDR1 SGHRS, CDR2 YFSETQ. DNA for the CDR3: TGCGCCAGCAGCTTGGATGGGGCCGGGACCCAGTACTTC. The encoded protein is CASSLDGAGTQYF. The full variable domain, rest sourced from reference TRBV5-1 and TRBJ2-5, is KAGVTQTPRYLIKTRGQQVTLSCSPISGHRSVSWYQQTPGQGLQFLFEYFSETQRNKGNFPGRFSGRQFSNSRSEMNVSTLELGDSALYLCASSLDGAGTQYFGPGTRLLVL.

This sequence joins TRBV3-1 (or the pseudogene TRBV3-2) and TRBJ2-5, with 10 bases aligning to TRBD2. The CDR3 is made up of 17 amino acids. The germline V gene encodes CDR1 LGHDT and CDR2 YNNKEL (reference sequence). The trim removed 4 bases at V and 5 bases at J, leaving 13 bases unmatched. The CDR3 nucleotides read TGTGCCAGCAGCCGCACTAGCGGGGTGGTCGCACGGGAGACCCAGTACTTC. Its translation is CASSRTSGVVARETQYF.

This clone was observed a single time. The chain has TRBV28 and TRBJ2-7, with TRBD1 matching over 10 bases. CDR1 and CDR2 (germline): MDHEN, SYDVKM. The CDR3 sequence is 15 residues long. V lost 7 bases and J lost 0; bases outside the gene matches: 6. The CDR3 is CASTLRDRGSYEQYF. Here the CDR3 DNA reads TGTGCCAGCACCCTTCGGGACAGGGGCTCCTACGAGCAGTACTTC.